This T cell receptor (beta chain) stems from a study of CD8 T cells in ankylosing spondylitis. Study results and caveats: A motif of roughly eight highly homologous TCR beta variants was seen as apparently characteristic of ankylosing spondylitis blood. In ankylosing spondylitis patients, matched synovial fluid reportedly showed significant enrichment of disease-linked clones.

Concerning this clonotype: Its antigen is currently unknown.

The ends lost 8 bases at V and 15 bases at J; junction bases unmatched: 16. This CDR3 has 14 amino acids. Germline CDR1 is MGHDK and CDR2 is SYGVNS. Quantitative 5'-RACE with molecular barcodes was used to make the TCR beta libraries. One entry per CDR3 protein, called by TCRdb with MiXCR from the 5' RACE reads. Among approximately 260,000 distinct CDR3 sequences listed, 15% to 20% were seen once. The origin of this receptor is a male donor with ankylosing spondylitis or in good health (not recorded which). The genes are TRBV25-1 and TRBJ2-1; 10 bases are a match to TRBD2. Specimen: blood, either unsorted or a sorted T cell fraction (not recorded which). CDR3 residues: CASLALAGGGGLFF. Written as DNA, the CDR3 is TGTGCCAGCTTGGCCTTAGCGGGAGGCGGGGGTCTGTTCTTC.